This TCR beta chain was identified in a study of regulatory T cells in long-lasting Graves disease. General study results and limits: Small sample size may have lowered accuracy.

Time point specified: persistent/refractory GD, antithyroid drugs over 5 years with positive TRAb. Isolated PBMC RNA provided the starting material for the TCR library. Nine milliliters of peripheral blood went into EDTA tubes. Arm-PCR of CDR3 regions with iRepertoire HTBI primers generated TCR beta libraries. TCRdb passed the multiplex PCR reads through MiXCR, listing each CDR3 protein once. Of almost 350,000 distinct CDR3 sequences in the sample, about 18% were seen once. This clonotype was picked up many times. Its specificity is unknown. The source of this sequence is a female donor with Graves disease. The sequenced sample was peripheral blood mononuclear cells (PBMCs), obtained when the disease was refractory, from a patient treated with antithyroid drugs.

The CDR3 loop reads CASSLLTQGGYGYTF. In nucleotides, the CDR3 is TGTGCCAGCAGCTTACTAACACAGGGGGGCTATGGCTACACCTTC. The V and J genes are TRBV7-2 and TRBJ1-2, with 8 positions matching TRBD1. Germline V gene sequence: CDR1 SGHTA, CDR2 FQGNSA. Trimming cost V 2 bases and J 4 bases; bases outside gene matches: 6. This CDR3 has 15 amino acids.